A selection of T cell receptor beta chains follows, all from one sample in a study of CD8 T cells in Susac syndrome. TCRdb re-called the immunoSEQ multiplex PCR reads with MiXCR, one entry per CDR3 protein. The data hold 200,000 or so distinct CDR3 sequences, with roughly 96% observed a single time. Input material: CD4+ T cells from PBMCs. The receptors stem from a human donor with multiple sclerosis. The CDR3 runs from the conserved cysteine through the conserved F or W. A D gene is named only where the DNA matches it firmly. Size tells how often a clone was seen (once, few, many) or the class of an expanded clone, and some rows leave it out.

D gene	V gene	J gene	clone size	CDR3 protein	CDR3 DNA
-	TRBV3-1	TRBJ1-5	-	CASGSHEAGQPQHF	TGTGCCAGCGGAAGTCATGAGGCCGGGCAGCCCCAGCATTTT
-	TRBV29-1	TRBJ1-1	-	CSAVLQENTEAFF	TGCAGCGCCGTGTTACAGGAGAACACTGAGGCTTTCTTT
TRBD2	TRBV20-1	TRBJ2-1	-	CSASQRGASNEQFF	TGCAGTGCTAGCCAGCGGGGGGCCTCCAATGAGCAGTTCTTC
-	TRBV24-1	TRBJ1-2	-	CAAQGFYGYTF	TGTGCCGCTCAGGGCTTCTATGGCTACACCTTC
-	TRBV11-2	TRBJ2-3	-	CASSWEARGTQYF	TGTGCCAGCAGCTGGGAGGCGAGGGGTACGCAGTATTTT
TRBD1	TRBV5-1	TRBJ1-2	-	CASSLAGTGDGYTF	TGCGCCAGCAGCTTGGCTGGGACAGGCGATGGCTACACCTTC
TRBD2	TRBV20-1	TRBJ2-3	-	CSARRLAGGPTSTDTQYF	TGCAGTGCTAGAAGACTAGCGGGGGGCCCAACTAGCACAGATACGCAGTATTTT
-	TRBV27	TRBJ1-5	once	CASSWRGNQPQHF	TGTGCCAGCAGCTGGAGGGGGAATCAGCCCCAGCATTTT
-	TRBV6-4	TRBJ1-1	-	CASSVRSNTEAFF	TGTGCCAGCAGTGTAAGGTCTAATACTGAAGCTTTCTTT
-	TRBV12-3/TRBV12-4	TRBJ2-3	-	CASVARGNTDTQYF	TGTGCCAGCGTCGCGCGGGGCAACACAGATACGCAGTATTTT
-	TRBV5-1	TRBJ2-5	-	CASSFHGDRDPEDF	TGCGCCAGCAGCTTCCACGGGGACCGGGACCCAGAGGACTTC
-	TRBV11-3	TRBJ1-5	-	CASSRSPDQPQHF	TGTGCCAGCAGCCGCAGCCCGGATCAGCCCCAGCATTTT
-	TRBV7-2	TRBJ1-5	once	CASSRQARGQPQHF	TGTGCCAGCAGCCGACAGGCCCGAGGTCAGCCCCAGCATTTT
TRBD2	TRBV3-1	TRBJ2-1	-	CASSQVGLASYNEQFF	TGTGCCAGCAGCCAAGTGGGACTAGCGTCATACAATGAGCAGTTCTTC
-	TRBV14	TRBJ1-2	-	CASSRNGQLSSYTF	TGTGCCAGCAGCCGCAACGGACAGCTGAGTTCCTACACCTTC
TRBD2	TRBV12-3/TRBV12-4	TRBJ2-3	-	CASSFASLAGDTQYF	TGTGCCAGCAGTTTCGCGTCACTAGCGGGAGATACGCAGTATTTT
TRBD2	TRBV29-1	TRBJ2-5	-	CSVERTSGETQYF	TGCAGCGTTGAGCGGACTAGCGGAGAGACCCAGTACTTC
-	TRBV29-1	TRBJ1-1	-	CSVQDLNTEAFF	TGCAGCGTTCAAGACCTGAACACTGAAGCTTTCTTT
-	TRBV2	TRBJ2-3	-	CASSVGEGVTQYF	TGTGCCAGCAGTGTTGGAGAGGGGGTTACGCAGTATTTT
TRBD2	TRBV15	TRBJ2-1	once	CATSGKQIAGGYNEQFF	TGTGCCACCAGCGGAAAACAAATAGCGGGGGGATACAATGAGCAGTTCTTC
TRBD1	TRBV6-5	TRBJ1-5	-	CASSLTGVDDQPQHF	TGTGCCAGCAGCCTTACAGGGGTCGACGATCAGCCCCAGCATTTT
TRBD2	TRBV7-2	TRBJ2-7	once	CASSLRLAGWGGEQYF	TGTGCCAGCAGCCTCCGACTAGCGGGGTGGGGTGGGGAGCAGTACTTC
TRBD1	TRBV29-1	TRBJ1-1	-	CSVGGQVRTEAFF	TGCAGCGTTGGCGGACAGGTGAGGACTGAAGCTTTCTTT
-	TRBV5-1	TRBJ2-1	-	CASSLVQATYNEQFF	TGCGCCAGCAGCTTGGTTCAGGCTACTTACAATGAGCAGTTCTTC
-	TRBV2	TRBJ1-1	-	CASSVDSQSTEAFF	TGTGCCAGCAGCGTTGACAGCCAGAGCACTGAAGCTTTCTTT
TRBD2	TRBV24-1	TRBJ2-1	-	CATSDFGGPKRDYQFF	TGTGCCACCAGTGATTTTGGGGGACCCAAGCGGGATTACCAGTTCTTC
TRBD1	TRBV25-1	TRBJ2-5	-	CASSEYPLAGGETQYF	TGTGCCAGCAGTGAATACCCCCTGGCAGGGGGCGAGACCCAGTACTTC
-	TRBV11-2	TRBJ1-1	-	CASSLVEGGGTEAFF	TGTGCCAGCAGCTTAGTTGAGGGCGGCGGCACTGAAGCTTTCTTT
-	TRBV20-1	TRBJ2-5	-	CSASRDGRETQYF	TGCAGTGCTAGCCGGGACGGGCGCGAGACCCAGTACTTC
-	TRBV20-1	TRBJ1-5	-	CSASRQAKIGQPQHF	TGCAGTGCTTCCCGGCAGGCAAAGATAGGGCAGCCCCAGCATTTT
-	TRBV19	TRBJ2-7	-	CASSIRGYNEQYF	TGTGCCAGTAGTATCCGAGGGTACAACGAGCAGTACTTC
-	TRBV5-1	TRBJ2-5	-	CASSFPTEETQYF	TGCGCCAGCAGCTTCCCGACAGAAGAGACCCAGTACTTC
-	TRBV27	TRBJ2-3	-	CASRTSDILSTDTQYF	TGTGCCAGCAGGACTTCGGACATACTTAGCACAGATACGCAGTATTTT
-	TRBV3-1	TRBJ2-7	-	CASSRLVHEQYF	TGTGCCAGCAGCCGTCTAGTCCACGAGCAGTACTTC
-	TRBV20-1	TRBJ1-5	-	CSATTHYSNQPQHF	TGCAGTGCCACGACACACTATAGCAATCAGCCCCAGCATTTT
-	TRBV20-1	TRBJ2-5	-	CSHLKGETQYF	TGCAGCCATTTGAAGGGGGAGACCCAGTACTTC
TRBD1	TRBV9	TRBJ1-2	-	CASSAQQGNYGYTF	TGTGCCAGCAGCGCCCAACAGGGGAACTATGGCTACACCTTC
-	TRBV20-1	TRBJ1-1	-	CSAHTVTVFF	TGCAGTGCCCACACCGTTACGGTTTTCTTT
-	TRBV5-1	TRBJ1-1	-	CASSYSMNTEAFF	TGCGCCAGCAGCTACAGCATGAACACTGAAGCTTTCTTT
-	TRBV7-8	TRBJ2-3	few	CASSLAVGDTQYF	TGTGCCAGCAGCTTAGCGGTCGGTGATACGCAGTATTTT
-	TRBV30	TRBJ1-6	-	CAWSGSLNPGSFYNSPLHF	TGTGCCTGGAGTGGATCATTAAACCCCGGTTCGTTCTATAATTCACCCCTCCACTTT
-	TRBV20-1	TRBJ1-2	once	CSIPGVGGYTF	TGCAGTATCCCAGGGGTAGGAGGCTACACCTTC
TRBD1	TRBV11-2	TRBJ1-2	-	CASDLPDRGLAYGYTF	TGTGCCAGCGACCTTCCAGACAGGGGGCTCGCCTATGGCTACACCTTC
-	TRBV6-2/TRBV6-3	TRBJ1-5	-	CASSYSTLFRNQPQHF	TGTGCCAGCAGTTACTCGACTTTATTTCGCAATCAGCCCCAGCATTTT
-	TRBV18	TRBJ2-1	-	CASSPLGGTYNEQFF	TGTGCCAGCTCACCACTGGGGGGAACCTACAATGAGCAGTTCTTC
-	TRBV18	TRBJ2-1	-	CASSPRWKDGEQFF	TGTGCCAGCTCACCAAGGTGGAAGGACGGTGAGCAGTTCTTC
TRBD2	TRBV20-1	TRBJ2-7	-	CSVTGTSGSSSYEQYF	TGCAGTGTTACCGGGACTAGCGGTTCGAGCTCCTACGAGCAGTACTTC
-	TRBV13	TRBJ2-5	-	CASSVGLAGSPQETQYF	TGTGCCAGCAGCGTGGGCCTAGCCGGGAGTCCTCAAGAGACCCAGTACTTC
TRBD1	TRBV29-1	TRBJ1-1	-	CSVAGGWTGSIAPEAFF	TGCAGCGTTGCGGGAGGGTGGACAGGGAGTATCGCTCCTGAAGCTTTCTTT
-	TRBV25-1	TRBJ2-3	-	CASSWLIRGARTDTQYF	TGTGCCAGCAGTTGGCTCATACGCGGGGCCCGGACAGATACGCAGTATTTT
-	TRBV12-3/TRBV12-4	TRBJ1-5	-	CASSPDSLNQPQHF	TGTGCCAGCAGCCCGGACAGTCTTAATCAGCCCCAGCATTTT